One and the same sample provided the 6 T cell receptor beta chains below, sequenced in a study of OX40 agonist ivuxolimab in advanced cancers. Clones were read by immunoSEQ multiplex PCR, and TCRdb kept only the in-frame ones, dropping some. This sample has about 58,000 clones, with over 65% found just once. Sample: CD4+ or CD8+ T cells sorted from blood, taken in a trial of the OX40 agonist ivuxolimab. Receptor source: an adult with an advanced solid tumor such as melanoma, head and neck, liver or kidney cancer.

This rearrangement joins TRBV29-1 to TRBJ2-7; 11 bases line up with TRBD1. The CDR3 extends over 13 amino acids. V shed 5 bases and J 6 bases; nucleotides not matched to a gene: 6. Germline V gene sequence: CDR1 SQVTM, CDR2 ANQGSEA. The CDR3 sequence is CSVRRTGGGEQYF. CDR3 DNA sequence: TGCAGCGTTCGCAGGACAGGGGGCGGCGAGCAGTACTTC.

J is TRBJ1-3 and V is TRBV7-2; 8 bases line up with TRBD1. J lost 16 bases, V lost 5 bases, and 7 bases had no gene match. This CDR3 spans 11 amino acids. Per the germline V gene, CDR1 is SGHTA and CDR2 is FQGNSA. CDR3 sequence reads: CASSLRGRPYF. The CDR3 nucleotides are TGTGCCAGCAGCCTCAGGGGGCGCCCGTATTTT.

V and J are TRBV7-8 and TRBJ1-2; D unclear. The V gene lost 1 base and the J gene lost 2 bases, with 23 bases spanning the gap. The germline V gene has CDR1 SGHVS and CDR2 FQNEAQ. The CDR3 extends over 19 amino acids. Here the CDR3 reads CASSLVFPRFSGDNYGYTF. In DNA form, the CDR3 reads TGTGCCAGCAGCTTAGTCTTTCCTAGGTTTTCGGGAGACAACTATGGCTACACCTTC.

The chain links TRBV7-9 to TRBJ1-2; D possibly corresponds to TRBD1 (5 bases). Between the trimmed V and J ends, which lost 2 bases and 3 bases, there was a span of 13 bases. CDR1 is SEHNR and CDR2 is FQNEAQ in the germline V gene (reference sequence). The CDR3 is 15 residues long. The CDR3 protein is CASSLLRGDYYGYTF. The CDR3 nucleotides read TGTGCCAGCAGCTTACTTCGGGGGGACTACTATGGCTACACCTTC.

The chain combines TRBV29-1 with TRBJ1-1; D not resolved. From germline, CDR1 is SQVTM and CDR2 ANQGSEA. V lost 4 bases to trimming and J lost 0 bases, with 9 bases between them. The CDR3 covers 13 residues. CDR3 sequence: CSVGPGLNTEAFF. The CDR3 DNA follows: TGCAGCGTTGGACCCGGGCTGAACACTGAAGCTTTCTTT.

The V and J genes are TRBV5-6 and TRBJ2-4, with a possible D match to TRBD2 (5 bases). This CDR3 is 12 amino acids long. Per germline, CDR1 SGHDT and CDR2 YYEEEE. V was cut by 4 bases and J by 11 bases, with 13 bases left in between. CDR3 DNA sequence: TGTGCCAGCAGCACACGACGGGAATTTCAGTACTTC. This translates into CASSTRREFQYF.